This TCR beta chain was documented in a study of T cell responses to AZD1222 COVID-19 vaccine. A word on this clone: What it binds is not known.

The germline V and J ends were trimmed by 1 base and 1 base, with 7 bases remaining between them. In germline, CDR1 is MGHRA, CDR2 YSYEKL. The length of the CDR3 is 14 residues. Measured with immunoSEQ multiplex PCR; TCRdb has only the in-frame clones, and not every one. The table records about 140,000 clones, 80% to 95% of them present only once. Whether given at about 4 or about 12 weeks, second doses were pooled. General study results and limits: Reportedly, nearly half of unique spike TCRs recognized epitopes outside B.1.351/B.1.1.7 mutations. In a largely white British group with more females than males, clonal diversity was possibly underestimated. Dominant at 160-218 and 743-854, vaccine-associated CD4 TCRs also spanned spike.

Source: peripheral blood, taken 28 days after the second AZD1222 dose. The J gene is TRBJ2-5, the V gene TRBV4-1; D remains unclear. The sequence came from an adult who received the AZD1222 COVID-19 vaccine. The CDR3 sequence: CASSQVARQETQYF. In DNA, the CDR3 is TGCGCCAGCAGCCAAGTTGCACGCCAAGAGACCCAGTACTTC.